This is a list of T cell receptor beta chains from one sample in a study of graft-versus-host responses after intestinal transplantation. Measured with immunoSEQ multiplex PCR; TCRdb has only the in-frame clones, and not every one. The sample holds tens of thousands of clones, roughly 95% seen once. These receptors are not linked to any known antigen. Here the sequenced sample was unstimulated CD8+ T cells sorted from spleen or lymph node cells, taken before transplant. Receptors originate from a human donor who was the organ donor for an intestinal transplant. CDR3s include the opening cysteine and the closing phenylalanine or tryptophan. Each record gives: J gene, clone size, V gene, D gene, CDR3 protein, CDR3 DNA. A D gene is named only where the DNA matches it firmly. Rows give clone size only sometimes, using once, few, many, or a class for an expanded clone.

>TRBJ1-2|NA|TRBV29-1|NA
CSVGAEDGYGYTF
TGCAGCGTTGGTGCGGAGGATGGATATGGCTACACCTTC
>TRBJ2-1|NA|TRBV6-4|TRBD2
CASSLWAGGGNEQFF
TGTGCCAGCAGTCTCTGGGCGGGGGGTGGAAATGAGCAGTTCTTC
>TRBJ1-3|NA|TRBV18|TRBD1
CASSPRTGFTFNSGNTIYF
TGTGCCAGCTCACCAAGGACAGGATTTACATTCAACTCTGGAAACACCATATATTTT
>TRBJ2-3|NA|TRBV6-1|NA
CASSRGGNTDTQYF
TGTGCCAGCAGCCGAGGAGGGAACACAGATACGCAGTATTTT
>TRBJ2-1|NA|TRBV7-3|NA
CASSLYRHNEQFF
TGTGCCAGCAGCTTATACAGACACAATGAGCAGTTCTTC
>TRBJ1-1|NA|TRBV27|TRBD1
CASSQDRAYVTEAFF
TGTGCCAGCAGTCAAGACAGGGCCTATGTCACTGAAGCTTTCTTT
>TRBJ1-5|NA|TRBV2|NA
CASSDDQDGHSNQPQHF
TGTGCCAGCAGTGACGATCAGGACGGTCATAGCAATCAGCCCCAGCATTTT
>TRBJ2-5|once|TRBV2|NA
CASKGGGVGWEQYF
TGTGCCAGCAAAGGAGGCGGTGTGGGATGGGAGCAGTACTTC
>TRBJ2-1|NA|TRBV27|NA
CASSPGQLDSRNEQFF
TGTGCCAGCAGTCCCGGGCAGCTTGATTCTCGCAATGAGCAGTTCTTC
>TRBJ2-7|NA|TRBV7-3|TRBD1
CASSLSGTGAYEQYF
TGTGCCAGCAGCCTGTCCGGGACAGGGGCTTACGAGCAGTACTTC
>TRBJ1-5|NA|TRBV5-6|NA
CASSHGNQPQHF
TGTGCCAGCAGCCATGGGAATCAGCCCCAGCATTTT
>TRBJ2-3|NA|TRBV11-2|TRBD2
CASSPERGREDTQYF
TGTGCCAGCAGCCCCGAGCGGGGGCGGGAGGATACGCAGTATTTT
>TRBJ2-1|NA|TRBV7-7|NA
CASSTNGRDNEQFF
TGTGCCAGCAGCACAAATGGCCGGGACAATGAGCAGTTCTTC
>TRBJ2-1|NA|TRBV9|NA
CASSVGGGFEQFF
TGTGCCAGCAGCGTAGGAGGCGGGTTTGAGCAGTTCTTC
>TRBJ1-6|NA|TRBV27|TRBD1
CASGTADSPLHF
TGTGCCAGCGGGACAGCGGATTCACCCCTCCACTTT
>TRBJ1-1|NA|TRBV27|NA
CASSLFREMNTEAFF
TGTGCCAGCAGTTTATTTCGGGAGATGAACACTGAAGCTTTCTTT
>TRBJ1-5|NA|TRBV19|NA
CASRSGLVSASPTQPQHF
TGTGCCAGTAGATCGGGACTGGTTTCCGCATCGCCGACCCAGCCCCAGCATTTT
>TRBJ2-7|NA|TRBV7-2|NA
CASSLGSSSEQYF
TGTGCCAGCAGCTTGGGGTCCAGCTCCGAGCAGTACTTC
>TRBJ2-7|NA|TRBV7-9|TRBD1
CASSTGTDYEQYF
TGTGCCAGCAGCACCGGGACAGACTACGAGCAGTACTTC
>TRBJ1-1|NA|TRBV7-9|TRBD1
CASSSTGTGLNTEAFF
TGTGCCAGCAGCTCTACCGGGACAGGTCTGAACACTGAAGCTTTCTTT
>TRBJ1-5|NA|TRBV27|NA
CASSLVGGSNQPQHF
TGTGCCAGCAGTTTAGTGGGAGGTAGCAATCAGCCCCAGCATTTT
>TRBJ2-1|NA|TRBV4-2|TRBD2
CASSVLPAGEYNEQFF
TGTGCCAGCAGCGTACTACCGGCGGGGGAGTACAATGAGCAGTTCTTC
>TRBJ1-5|NA|TRBV19|NA
CASSTETYQPQHF
TGTGCCAGTAGTACAGAAACATATCAGCCCCAGCATTTT
>TRBJ2-7|NA|TRBV5-5|TRBD2
CASSFSGGAYEQYF
TGTGCCAGCAGCTTTAGCGGGGGGGCTTACGAGCAGTACTTC
>TRBJ1-4|NA|TRBV21-1|NA
CASSRGTFGTNEKLFF
TGTGCCAGCAGCAGGGGTACGTTTGGGACTAATGAAAAACTGTTTTTT
>TRBJ2-7|NA|TRBV7-2|NA
CASSSDIYYEQYF
TGTGCCAGCAGCTCGGACATCTACTACGAGCAGTACTTC
>TRBJ2-5|NA|TRBV5-1|NA
CASSLQLQETQYF
TGCGCCAGCAGCCTACAGCTCCAAGAGACCCAGTACTTC
>TRBJ1-2|NA|TRBV21-1|NA
CASSNGRYSNYGYTF
TGTGCCAGCAGCAATGGTCGATATTCTAACTATGGCTACACTTTC
>TRBJ1-1|NA|TRBV6-5|TRBD1
CASSRTGAEAFF
TGTGCCAGCAGTCGGACAGGGGCTGAAGCTTTCTTT
>TRBJ1-5|NA|TRBV4-1|NA
CASSQEDRELGQPQHF
TGCGCCAGCAGCCAAGAGGATCGGGAACTCGGACAGCCCCAGCATTTT
>TRBJ2-7|once|TRBV7-9|NA
CASSSRQTSYEQYF
TGTGCCAGCAGCTCCCGACAAACCTCCTACGAGCAGTACTTC
>TRBJ2-3|few|TRBV29-1|NA
CSVEGTSTDTQYF
TGCAGCGTTGAAGGGACTAGCACAGATACGCAGTATTTT
>TRBJ2-3|NA|TRBV19|NA
CASSRITVVGSTDTQYF
TGTGCCAGTAGTAGAATTACTGTGGTGGGTAGCACAGATACGCAGTATTTT
>TRBJ1-2|NA|TRBV30|NA
CAWSEDNAVLGGYTF
TGTGCCTGGAGTGAGGACAATGCAGTTCTCGGCGGCTACACCTTC
>TRBJ1-2|NA|TRBV29-1|NA
CSVEDLQQGWRNYGYTF
TGCAGCGTTGAAGATTTGCAGCAGGGATGGAGAAACTATGGCTACACCTTC
>TRBJ2-4|NA|TRBV13|NA
CASSTTGVAKNIQYF
TGTGCCAGCAGCACGACGGGGGTAGCCAAAAACATTCAGTACTTC
>TRBJ2-5|NA|TRBV28|NA
CASKEGRVDQETQYF
TGTGCCAGCAAGGAGGGCCGCGTGGACCAAGAGACCCAGTACTTC